The text below deals with one TCR beta chain. This sample stems from a study of blood T cell repertoires in COVID-19. Turning to the study itself: There were acute and convalescent COVID-19 samples, and they came from the United States, Italy and Spain. T cells, B-cell-depleted T cells, or PBMCs supplied cDNA or gDNA.

The CDR3 is 13 amino acids. From germline, CDR1 is SGHRS and CDR2 YFSETQ. V shed 3 bases and J 5 bases; nucleotides not matched to a gene: 3. TCRdb's copy holds only in-frame clones and misses some; the assay was immunoSEQ multiplex PCR. The sample holds tens of thousands of clones, 75% to 95% seen once. The sample comprised peripheral blood. The receptor's source is a human donor in a cohort sampled during active COVID-19. V gene TRBV5-1 combines with J gene TRBJ2-7, with 9 bases that match TRBD1. Here the CDR3 DNA reads TGCGCCAGCAGCTCTACAGGGGGCGACGAGCAGTACTTC. Its translation: CASSSTGGDEQYF. Filled out from reference TRBV5-1 and TRBJ2-7, the complete variable domain reads KAGVTQTPRYLIKTRGQQVTLSCSPISGHRSVSWYQQTPGQGLQFLFEYFSETQRNKGNFPGRFSGRQFSNSRSEMNVSTLELGDSALYLCASSSTGGDEQYFGPGTRLTVT.